This T cell receptor beta chain was sequenced during a study of cytomegalovirus exposure and HLA in healthy donors (dated by TCRdb to between 2016 and 2019). About the study as a whole: An earlier analysis of 587 of the donors reported around 280 Gb of sequence data and 95 million to 140 million unique TCR beta sequences obtained from roughly 180 million T cells. To predict cytomegalovirus infection status, the study combined high-throughput TCR immunosequencing, statistical association of individual TCRs with disease status, and machine learning. The study aimed to test whether signatures of past pathogen exposure could be identified by cataloging public T cell receptors. In a later analysis, previously published TCR beta repertoires from hundreds of donors were re-analyzed and high-resolution HLA genotyping was added so that TCR occurrence patterns could be studied. HLA typing covered class I and class II loci at four-digit resolution. Of the roughly 390 genotyped donors, 65% to 90% were placed in the genetic ancestry cluster associated with self-reported Caucasian donors. All discovery cohort repertoires had been generated using a single sequencing platform. The later analysis used no new phenotypic data to find candidate immune exposures, relying instead on TCR beta sequences and their occurrence across donors. The T cell repertoires of some 700 subjects were profiled by immunosequencing and related to cytomegalovirus serostatus. An early release that covered fewer than 750 HLA-typed donors contained 300 to 350 gigabases of sequencing data and roughly 84 million unique TCR sequences. Because of strong linkage in the cohort, roughly five DR-DQ haplotypes were treated as single units for association and clustering. In a later genetic analysis, genome-wide SNP genotypes for about 65% of the roughly 670 donors were used, and that subset was treated as a discovery cohort. An earlier analysis of approximately 640 of the donors applied high-throughput TCR beta sequencing to assess whether each TCR beta V gene segment acted as functional or pseudogenic. On average, roughly 250,000 unique TCR beta nucleotide sequences were sequenced per donor among some 420 genotyped donors of the cohort, with roughly 20% of those sequences being non-productive. In addition to the first cohort of around 670 subjects, a separate validation cohort of 100 to 150 different subjects was used. Alongside the repertoire data, information on donor age, sex, ethnicity and CMV serostatus was compiled. The number of typed donors differed by locus: about 629-630 for A, B, C, DRB1 and DQB1; some 540 for DQA1; 606 for DPA1; and 400 to 480 for DPB1.

To note about this clone: Its antigen is not yet known. Base qualities are not provided; no much larger clone lies one nucleotide away.

In total, 500 to 700 healthy bone marrow donors made up the cohort. All cohort members were sampled while nominally healthy, although unrecorded immune exposures were likely present. The donor tested CMV seropositive, placing the donor among the roughly 270 seropositive members of the cohort. A peripheral blood sample was provided by each donor, and peripheral blood mononuclear cells were used for TCR beta sequencing. The Qiagen DNeasy Blood Extraction Kit was used to extract genomic DNA from the blood cell samples. The study at large found these results: Compared with the approximately 670-donor mean, donors in an Asian-associated ancestry cluster had fewer N-insertions in productive TCRs, according to a later genetic analysis. In a later genetic analysis, a missense DCLRE1C variant was associated with V-gene and J-gene trimming of TCR beta chains, and the association was replicated in an independent cohort. Correlated functional status among segregating V segments might be attributable to linkage disequilibrium, but an unknown experimental factor could not be ruled out. The authors suggested that the approach could potentially be extended to other disease states and immunological phenotypes. A further reported finding was that TCR beta sequences accurately predicted the HLA-A and HLA-B alleles for most subjects in the first cohort. Most TCR sequences were seen in very few donors, while some public TCRs were found in many individuals. Some IMGT-functional V segments, including TRBV6-2 and TRBV6-3, could not be distinguished by the 87-base-pair reads and were therefore excluded. In a later analysis, HLA-associated TCR beta chains showed more clonal expansion and lower generation probabilities than non-associated chains that were equally common. Immune exposure information for the cohort was limited to CMV serostatus. The cohort was sequenced for TCR beta chains only, and without alpha or paired-chain data the features that could be detected were limited. A total of 164 TCR beta chains were listed by the study as associated with cytomegalovirus. When HLA alleles, especially DR and DQ, strongly co-occurred, TCR associations were difficult to assign to individual alleles. A later analysis found that TCR association rates varied across HLA loci, with DRB1 alleles showing the most associated TCRs and HLA-C alleles the fewest. A few of the identified cytomegalovirus-associated TCR beta chains were confirmed in vitro to be specific for cytomegalovirus antigens. The earlier analysis of fewer than 750 of the donors excluded fewer than 20 rarely observed V segments, including chromosome 9 orphons, because counts were too low. Because HLA typing was missing for some donors at each locus, association tests included only the typed subset. Cytomegalovirus status was reported to be diagnosed by the classifier with high specificity and sensitivity in both the original and validation cohorts. A later analysis reported that several top co-occurrence clusters appeared linked to parvovirus B19, influenza, CMV and Epstein-Barr virus. An earlier analysis of around 600 of the donors showed that most TCR beta V segments appeared in productive rearrangements either about 90% or about 30% of the time, which broadly matched IMGT annotations. A later analysis found that most CMV-associated TCR beta chains appeared HLA-restricted, with HLA associations seemingly driven largely by CMV exposure. Presence/absence analyses assumed roughly uniform sequencing depth across donors, an assumption that may not hold. A cluster of highly shared sequence variants was judged likely to be a technical artifact of the sequencing pipeline. In a later analysis, about 17,000 TCR beta sequences were associated with specific HLA alleles at a false discovery rate of 0.05.

The protocol used for the library was the immunoSEQ multiplex PCR assay. For the multiplex PCR, a mixture combining 60 forward primers for TCR Vbeta segments and 13 reverse primers for TCR Jbeta segments was used. A multiplex PCR assay on genomic DNA amplified the CDR3 region of rearranged TCR beta genes. On the Illumina HiSeq System, the amplified TCR beta libraries were sequenced as 87-base-pair reads. The original methods were these. A later analysis counted about 80 million unique TCR beta chains across the 690 or so repertoires, and around 12 million of these chains were shared by at least two donors. A nearest-neighbor algorithm error-corrected the raw reads and collapsed the reads into unique sequences, merging closely related sequences to remove PCR and sequencing errors. V, D and J gene segments were assigned by aligning CDR3 sequences to IMGT reference sequences. For a sequence to be retained, at least a six-nucleotide match to both a V gene segment and a J gene segment was required. Rearrangements were classified as productive when the CDR3 lacked stop codons and remained in frame with V and J, and all other rearrangements were classified as non-productive. Following IMGT convention, CDR3 was defined as the stretch from the second conserved V-encoded cysteine up to the conserved J-encoded phenylalanine. The earlier analysis of 500 to 650 of the donors excluded any sequence lacking an unambiguous match to a single V gene segment. An earlier analysis of a few hundred of the donors classified V segments as functional when productive rearrangements were above 56.7% and as segregating when the standard deviation between donors was above 5%. A statistical classification framework was built for diagnosing cytomegalovirus status from the catalog of TCR beta chain sequences. A later analysis assigned V and J genes by comparing TCR nucleotide sequences with IMGT/GENE-DB human TR gene sequences. A later analysis assigned CDR3 sequences and most-parsimonious VDJ recombination scenarios with the TCRdist pipeline. In a later analysis, every TCR beta chain was defined by the combination of its CDR3 amino acid sequence and its V-gene family, and reads without a unique V-gene family were dropped. A later analysis removed 592 highly shared, low-generation-probability nucleotide sequences to deal with suspected cross-contamination and a sequencing artifact. In a later analysis, a clonal expansion index for each public chain was calculated from normalized within-repertoire ranks of inferred template counts. Generation probabilities in a later analysis came from a VDJ recombination model fitted to out-of-frame rearrangements, and those results were checked against IGoR. In a later analysis, TCR-TCR, TCR-HLA and TCR-CMV co-occurrence was scored with hypergeometric tests, and a repertoire-size bias correction was applied to TCR pairs. To estimate false discovery rates, a later analysis permuted the HLA or CMV assignments 20 times. In a later analysis, co-occurring TCRs were grouped using DBSCAN, and TCRdist sequence similarity was added for clustering within HLA-allele-positive subsets. Repertoires with fewer than 30,000 or more than 120,000 public chains, plus five repertoires with anomalous nucleotide sharing, were excluded from co-occurrence clustering. TCRdb limited this immuneACCESS table to in-frame rearrangements with V and J called. A share of clones is missing; checked studies link under half to unresolved V genes, and the rest is unexplained. D and trimming come from the DNA, and the V and J calls and clone size come from that table. In all, the sample holds around 120,000 clones, and 55% to 75% of those were seen once. 1.5% to 2% of the sample rests with the top ten.

V has 0 bases trimmed and J has 7 bases trimmed; junction bases matching no gene number 6. Sequences SGHVS (CDR1) and FNYEAQ (CDR2) are obtained from the germline V gene. Measured from the cysteine to the phenylalanine, the CDR3 is 16 residues long. CDR3 DNA is the only sequence kept; it has 48 bases, read in frame from the first base. Sequenced input: PBMCs. The chain couples TRBV7-6 to TRBJ2-1; 10 of the junction bases match TRBD2. The clonotype originates from a man younger than 45 in good health and CMV-seropositive. The DNA reads TGTGCCAGCAGCTTAGCGTGGGCTAGCGGGAGTAATGAGCAGTTCTTC. The translation is CASSLAWASGSNEQFF.